This T cell receptor beta chain was sequenced in a study of T-cell reconstitution after alpha-beta-depleted transplantation in children (dated by TCRdb to between 2015 and 2016). Regarding the complete study: Using TCR repertoire profiling, the study quantitatively followed how T-cell immune reconstitution unfolded in children after TCRalphabeta/CD19-depleted allogeneic hematopoietic cell transplantation.

The CDR3 spans 14 residues, from the cysteine through the phenylalanine. Just CDR3 DNA is preserved here, 42 bases in frame from base 1. V loses 7 bases, J loses 1 base, and the germline ends lie 10 bases apart. Libraries were made using PCR. The sequencer was an Illumina HiSeq 2500. Molecular barcoding was employed in the preparation of TCR libraries, with unique molecular identifiers being used to normalize TCRbeta repertoire quantification. TCRdb reprocessing: public reads trimmed at Q25 with fastp, clones called with MiXCR, in-frame beta chains kept. Every entry covers one CDR3 protein and lists the most common genes and DNA from its rows. The sample has around 400,000 distinct CDR3 sequences on record, about a tenth of them singletons. In total, the top ten clones hold roughly 5.5% of the sample. Comments on this clonotype: Its antigen is unknown. Base qualities are not provided; no much larger clone lies one nucleotide away.

This TCR derives from a human donor who donated a stem cell graft to a child with acute myeloid leukemia. Recombination joined TRBV12-3 or TRBV12-4 with TRBJ2-2, with the D gene too uncertain to name. The sequencing here drew on PBMCs from the stem cell graft donor, taken from the stem cell graft. The CDR3 region reads CASIELGNTGELFF. The nucleotide sequence is given as TGTGCCAGCATAGAATTGGGGAACACCGGGGAGCTGTTTTTT.